The present T cell receptor (beta chain) was sequenced within a study of blood T cell repertoires in COVID-19. Study background: Material from acute and convalescent COVID-19 was sourced from the United States, Italy and Spain.

Measured with immunoSEQ multiplex PCR; TCRdb has only the in-frame clones, and not every one. The sample contains roughly 150,000 clones, 80% to 90% of which appear only once. Germline-derived CDR1 and CDR2 are SNHLY and FYNNEI. This CDR3 has 14 amino acids. V trimming: 8 bases; J trimming: 4 bases; junction bases outside the gene matches: 9. The V and J genes are TRBV2 and TRBJ1-2, with 8 bases that match TRBD1. The source of this sequence is a woman aged 50 to 60 with acute or convalescent COVID-19. Sequenced material: peripheral blood. The CDR3 nucleotides are TGTGCCAGCCGGGTGCAGGGGGCGGCCTATGGCTACACCTTC. Amino acids: CASRVQGAAYGYTF.